What follows are 3 T cell receptor beta chains derived from one specimen sequenced in a study of cytomegalovirus exposure and HLA in healthy donors. Primers: 60 Vbeta forward and 13 Jbeta reverse. Clones were read by immunoSEQ multiplex PCR, and TCRdb kept only the in-frame ones, dropping some. The table includes approximately 190,000 clones, roughly 80% detected once. Specimen: PBMCs. The receptors were sampled from a woman in her late teens or twenties in good health and CMV-seronegative.

V is TRBV2 and J is TRBJ2-3, with D possibly TRBD1 on 7 matching bases. The V end was cut by 4 bases, the J end by 2 bases, with 13 bases between. This CDR3 spans 15 amino acids. Germline loops: CDR1 SNHLY, CDR2 FYNNEI. DNA of the CDR3: TGTGCCAGCAGTGGGAGGGGGCACAACACAGATACGCAGTATTTT. Amino acids: CASSGRGHNTDTQYF.

The chain combines TRBV28 with TRBJ2-7; TRBD1 agrees at 10 bases. V lost 3 bases, J lost 7 bases, and 9 bases stayed unmatched. The CDR3 sequence is 15 residues long. Germline assignment: CDR1 MDHEN and CDR2 SYDVKM. The CDR3 coding sequence is TGTGCCAGCAGTTTGCGTGGGACAGGGGTGGGAGAGCAGTACTTC. This codes for CASSLRGTGVGEQYF.

This sequence joins TRBV6-5 and TRBJ2-1; maybe TRBD1 (6 bases). CDR1 is MNHEY and CDR2 is SVGAGI in the germline V gene. This CDR3 is built from 15 residues. Trimming cost V 6 bases and J 3 bases, with 15 bases left between them. The CDR3 DNA reads TGTGCCAGCAGGCGAGGGGGAAGCTACTACAATGAGCAGTTCTTC. Protein: CASRRGGSYYNEQFF.